This paragraph reports one TCR gamma chain. A much larger clonotype is one base distant, so this may be a read error. TCRdb called clones from the multiplex PCR reads again using CATT. The repertoire holds about 30,000 gamma-chain clones, with under 1.5% as singletons. Vgamma9/Vdelta2+ and Vdelta2-negative gammadelta T cells were flow-sorted from PBMC for bulk sequencing. The CDR3 contains 12 residues. Germline V CDR1 and CDR2: EGSTGY, YDSYTSSV. These data come from a study of γδ T cells in repeated Plasmodium falciparum infection. Overall study context: Sampling occurred at baseline, pre-infection for selected infections, and 21 days post-infection.

The material sequenced was gamma-delta T cells from blood. The V gene corresponds to TRGV4; no J gene was called. This clonotype was sampled from a pool of human donors (malaria-infected and uninfected, not separated). The CDR3 region has the DNA TGTGCCACCTGGGATGGGCCAAGGAAGAAGCTCTTT. It encodes CATWDGPRKKLF.